The 10 T cell receptor beta chains reported below all come from one sample, sequenced in a study of T cell repertoires in cytomegalovirus infection. TCRdb recomputed calls from the reads with MiXCR, one row per CDR3 protein. The table lists roughly 110,000 distinct CDR3 sequences, over 30% of them singletons. Their target antigens are unknown. The sequences come from CD8+ T cells from cultured PBMCs, collected from culture after CMV antigen stimulation. The receptors shown here come from a human donor in good health (CMV status not recorded). Some clones in this sample may be carry-over from other donors' samples.

This clonotype was picked up a small number of times. This chain connects TRBV28 to TRBJ2-7; 7 bases are a match to TRBD1. The CDR3 is made up of 14 amino acids. J was trimmed by 2 bases and V by 10 bases; bases with no gene match: 11. Germline V CDR1 and CDR2: MDHEN, SYDVKM. The CDR3 reads CATGTVPSAYEQYF. DNA for the CDR3: TGTGCCACCGGGACAGTCCCCTCTGCCTACGAGCAGTACTTC.

The chain carries TRBV7-6 and TRBJ2-7, with 9 bases fitting TRBD1. This CDR3 has 15 residues. Germline-derived CDR1 and CDR2 are SGHVS and FNYEAQ. The ends lost 5 bases at V and 6 bases at J; junction bases unmatched: 11. The CDR3 spells CASSLRRDREGEQYF. For the CDR3, the DNA is TGTGCCAGCAGCCTTCGCCGGGACAGGGAGGGCGAGCAGTACTTC.

The chain employs TRBV7-3 and TRBJ2-5; D is uncertain. The CDR3 is made up of 14 amino acids. Looked up from germline, CDR1 is SGHTA and CDR2 is FQGTGA. V dropped 2 bases and J dropped 3 bases, with 10 bases sitting between them. The CDR3, as DNA: TGTGCCAGCAGCTTATTATTGGGTAAAGAGACCCAGTACTTC. Translation: CASSLLLGKETQYF.

This clonotype was found a few times. V usage is TRBV27 and J usage is TRBJ1-6; a possible D gene is TRBD1 (5 bases). The germline V and J ends were trimmed by 7 bases and 5 bases, with 12 bases remaining between them. Germline loops: CDR1 MNHEY, CDR2 SMNVEV (reference sequence). The CDR3 runs 14 residues. The CDR3 is CASTAGQNNSPLHF. CDR3 bases: TGTGCCAGCACCGCGGGGCAGAATAATTCACCCCTCCACTTT.

This sequence joins TRBV12-3 or TRBV12-4 and TRBJ1-1; D ambiguous. CDR3 length equals 15 residues. Trimming pared 6 bases from V and 1 base from J, leaving 15 bases between. The CDR3 is CASRYTSWGNTEAFF. The CDR3 region has the DNA TGTGCCAGCAGATACACGAGCTGGGGGAACACTGAAGCTTTCTTT.

This clonotype showed up just a few times. One end of the junction is discordant with germline, which a read error may explain. The V gene is TRBV7-9, the J gene TRBJ2-5; 15 bases map to TRBD2. The CDR3 totals 14 residues. CDR1 SEHNR and CDR2 FQNEAQ come from the germline V gene (reference sequence). In DNA, the CDR3 is TGTGCCAGCAGCCCCGGACTAGCGGGGGGGCCTCTCCACTTC. Translation gives CASSPGLAGGPLHF. The variable domain in full, completed from reference TRBV7-9 and TRBJ2-5, reads DTGVSQNPRHKITKRGQNVTFRCDPISEHNRLYWYRQTLGQGPEFLTYFQNEAQLEKSRLLSDRFSAERPKGSFSTLEIQRTEQGDSAMYLCASSPGLAGGPLHFGPGTRLLVL.

The genes are TRBV9 and TRBJ2-3; TRBD2 matches 11 bases. Unmatched junction bases numbered 4, after V lost 4 bases and J lost 0 bases. CDR3 length: 16 amino acids. From germline, CDR1 is SGDLS and CDR2 YYNGEE. CDR3 DNA sequence: TGTGCCAGCAGCATGACTAGCGGGGAGAGCACAGATACGCAGTATTTT. Encoded protein: CASSMTSGESTDTQYF.

In regard to this clonotype: It may be a read error: a sequence one base away is much more abundant. The rearrangement joins TRBV7-2 to TRBJ1-2; D call uncertain. The V end lost 5 bases, the J end lost 8 bases, and 18 bases lay between the germline ends. Germline CDR1 and CDR2: SGHTA and FQGNSA. The CDR3 is 14 residues long. The CDR3 sequence: CTSSPGLRSGGYTF. CDR3 DNA: TGTACCAGCAGCCCCGGATTACGGTCCGGGGGCTACACCTTC.

This clonotype was counted ten times or more. The gene calls are TRBV12-3 or TRBV12-4 and TRBJ2-7; D is uncertain. The CDR3 is 14 residues long. V was trimmed by 3 bases and J by 0 bases, leaving 9 bases between them. The CDR3 nucleotides read TGTGCCAGCAGTTTTGGTGGCTTCTCCTACGAGCAGTACTTC. The encoded protein is CASSFGGFSYEQYF.

The chain combines TRBV27 with TRBJ2-1, with 11 bases fitting TRBD1. Looked up from germline, CDR1 is MNHEY and CDR2 is SMNVEV (reference sequence). This CDR3 is 16 amino acids long. The V segment lost 7 bases and the J segment 8 bases; nucleotides outside the gene matches: 13. This chain's CDR3 is CASTPTGTGGGDEQFF. The CDR3 region has the DNA TGTGCCAGCACCCCCACCGGGACAGGGGGTGGGGATGAGCAGTTCTTC.